The TCR beta chain described here comes from a study of OX40 agonist ivuxolimab in advanced cancers. TCRdb's table, derived via immunoSEQ multiplex PCR, lists solely in-frame clones and lacks some. The table has some 45,000 clones, approximately 90% seen once. CDR1 is GTSNPN and CDR2 is SVGIG in the germline V gene (reference sequence). CDR3 size: 14 residues. V gave up 0 bases and J gave up 2 bases; unmatched junction bases: 4. The TCR was taken from an adult with an advanced solid tumor such as melanoma, head and neck, liver or kidney cancer. The material was CD4+ or CD8+ T cells sorted from blood, obtained in a trial of the OX40 agonist ivuxolimab. The V call is TRBV30, the J call TRBJ2-7; TRBD1 matches 7 bases. DNA for the CDR3: TGTGCCTGGAGTGTGACAGGGTCAGCCTACGAGCAGTACTTC. The encoded protein is CAWSVTGSAYEQYF.